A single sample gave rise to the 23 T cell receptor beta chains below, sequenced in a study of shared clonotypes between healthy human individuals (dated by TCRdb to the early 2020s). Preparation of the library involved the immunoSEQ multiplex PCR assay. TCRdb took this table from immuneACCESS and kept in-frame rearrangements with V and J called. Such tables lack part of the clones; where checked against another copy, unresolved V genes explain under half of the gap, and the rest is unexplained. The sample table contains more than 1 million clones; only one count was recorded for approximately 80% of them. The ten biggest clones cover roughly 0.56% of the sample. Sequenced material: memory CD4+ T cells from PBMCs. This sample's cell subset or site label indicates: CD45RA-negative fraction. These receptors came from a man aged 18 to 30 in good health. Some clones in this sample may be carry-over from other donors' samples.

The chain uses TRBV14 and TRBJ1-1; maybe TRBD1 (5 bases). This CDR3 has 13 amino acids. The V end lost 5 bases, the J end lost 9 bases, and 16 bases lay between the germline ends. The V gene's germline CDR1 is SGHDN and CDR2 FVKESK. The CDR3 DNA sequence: TGTGCCAGCAGCGCCAGTACCGGGACCCAAGCTTTCTTT. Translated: CASSASTGTQAFF.

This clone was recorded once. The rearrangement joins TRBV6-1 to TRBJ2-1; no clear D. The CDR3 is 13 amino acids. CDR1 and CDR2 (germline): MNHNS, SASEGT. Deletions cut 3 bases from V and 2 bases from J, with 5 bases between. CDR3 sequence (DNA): TGTGCCAGCAGTGATTGGACCTACAATGAGCAGTTCTTC. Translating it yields CASSDWTYNEQFF.

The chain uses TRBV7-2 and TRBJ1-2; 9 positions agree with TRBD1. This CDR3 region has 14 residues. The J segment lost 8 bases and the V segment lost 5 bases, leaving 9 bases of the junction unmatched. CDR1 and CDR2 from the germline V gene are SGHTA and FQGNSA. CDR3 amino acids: CASSPGQGEGGYTF. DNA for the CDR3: TGTGCCAGCAGCCCGGGACAGGGCGAGGGGGGCTACACCTTC.

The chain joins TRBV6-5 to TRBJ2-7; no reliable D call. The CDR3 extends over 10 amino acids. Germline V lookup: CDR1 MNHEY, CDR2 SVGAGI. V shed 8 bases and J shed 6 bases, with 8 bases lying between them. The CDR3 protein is CASGRSEQYF. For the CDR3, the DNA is TGTGCCAGCGGCAGGTCCGAGCAGTACTTC.

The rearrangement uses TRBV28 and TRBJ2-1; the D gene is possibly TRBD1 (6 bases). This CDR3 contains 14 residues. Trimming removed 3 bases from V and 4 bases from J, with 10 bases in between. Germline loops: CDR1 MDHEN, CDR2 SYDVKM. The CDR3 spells CASSLTGVYNEQFF. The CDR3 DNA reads TGTGCCAGCAGTTTGACAGGAGTATACAATGAGCAGTTCTTC.

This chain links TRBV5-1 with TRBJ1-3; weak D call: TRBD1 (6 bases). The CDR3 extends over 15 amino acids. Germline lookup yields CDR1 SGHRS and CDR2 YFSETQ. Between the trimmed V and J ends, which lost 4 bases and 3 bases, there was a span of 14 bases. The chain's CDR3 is CASSPGAGVGNTIYF. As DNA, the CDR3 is TGCGCCAGCAGCCCGGGGGCAGGGGTTGGAAACACCATATATTTT.

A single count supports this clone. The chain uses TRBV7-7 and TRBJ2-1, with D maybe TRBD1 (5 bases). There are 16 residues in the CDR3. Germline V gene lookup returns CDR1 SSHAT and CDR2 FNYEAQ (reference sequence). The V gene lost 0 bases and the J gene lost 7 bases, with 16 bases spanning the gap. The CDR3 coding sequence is TGTGCCAGCAGCTTAGCCCCTGGGAAGGACACGAATGAGCAGTTCTTC. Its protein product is CASSLAPGKDTNEQFF. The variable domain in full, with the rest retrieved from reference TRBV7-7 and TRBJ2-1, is GAGVSQSPRYKVTKRGQDVTLRCDPISSHATLYWYQQALGQGPEFLTYFNYEAQPDKSGLPSDRFSAERPEGSISTLTIQRTEQRDSAMYRCASSLAPGKDTNEQFFGPGTRLTVL.

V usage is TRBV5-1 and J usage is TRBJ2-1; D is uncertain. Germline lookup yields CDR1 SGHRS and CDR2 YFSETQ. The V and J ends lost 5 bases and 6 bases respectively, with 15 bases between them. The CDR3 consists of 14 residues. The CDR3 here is CASSSPDSGNEQFF. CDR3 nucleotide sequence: TGCGCCAGCAGTTCGCCAGACTCAGGCAATGAGCAGTTCTTC. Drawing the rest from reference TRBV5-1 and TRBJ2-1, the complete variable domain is KAGVTQTPRYLIKTRGQQVTLSCSPISGHRSVSWYQQTPGQGLQFLFEYFSETQRNKGNFPGRFSGRQFSNSRSEMNVSTLELGDSALYLCASSSPDSGNEQFFGPGTRLTVL.

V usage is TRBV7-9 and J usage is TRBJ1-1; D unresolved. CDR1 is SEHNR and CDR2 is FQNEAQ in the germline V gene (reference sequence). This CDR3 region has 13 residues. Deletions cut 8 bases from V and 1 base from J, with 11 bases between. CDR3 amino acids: CASLDRPNTEAFF. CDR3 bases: TGTGCCAGCCTAGATAGACCGAACACTGAAGCTTTCTTT.

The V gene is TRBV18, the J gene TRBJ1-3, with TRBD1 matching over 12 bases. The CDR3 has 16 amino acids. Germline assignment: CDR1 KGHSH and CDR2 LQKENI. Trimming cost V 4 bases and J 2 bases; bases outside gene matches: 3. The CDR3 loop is CASSLGQGAAGNTIYF. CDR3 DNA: TGTGCCAGCTCACTGGGACAGGGGGCGGCTGGAAACACCATATATTTT.

CDR3: CASSLDRHTIYF. Written as DNA, the CDR3 is TGTGCCAGCAGCTTAGACCGTCACACCATATATTTT. The chain joins TRBV7-3 to TRBJ1-3; the D is unclear. V lost 2 bases to trimming and J lost 8 bases, with 7 bases between them. CDR1 SGHTA and CDR2 FQGTGA come from the germline V gene. This CDR3 is 12 amino acids long.

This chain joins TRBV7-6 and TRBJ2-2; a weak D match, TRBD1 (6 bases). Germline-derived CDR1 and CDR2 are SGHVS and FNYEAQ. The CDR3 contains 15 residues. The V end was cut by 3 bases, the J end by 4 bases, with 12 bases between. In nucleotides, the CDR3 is TGTGCCAGCAGCTTCCAGGGGTCGGGCACCGGGGAGCTGTTTTTT. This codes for CASSFQGSGTGELFF.

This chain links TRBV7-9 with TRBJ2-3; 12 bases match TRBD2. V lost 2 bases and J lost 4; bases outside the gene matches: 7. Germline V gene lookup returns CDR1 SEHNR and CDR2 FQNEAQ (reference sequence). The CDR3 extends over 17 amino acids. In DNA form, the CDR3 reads TGTGCCAGCAGCTTATTCGGGACTAGCGGGTTGTCAGATACGCAGTATTTT. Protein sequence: CASSLFGTSGLSDTQYF.

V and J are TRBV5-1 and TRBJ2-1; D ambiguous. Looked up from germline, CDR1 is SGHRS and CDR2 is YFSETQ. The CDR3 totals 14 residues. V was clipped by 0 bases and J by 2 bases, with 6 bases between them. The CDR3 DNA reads TGCGCCAGCAGCTTGGAAGCACCCTACAATGAGCAGTTCTTC. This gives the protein CASSLEAPYNEQFF.

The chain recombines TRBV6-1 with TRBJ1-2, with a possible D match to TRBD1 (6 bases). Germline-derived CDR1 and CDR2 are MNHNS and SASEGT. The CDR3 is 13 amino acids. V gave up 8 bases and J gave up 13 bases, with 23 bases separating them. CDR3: CASSAMMDSHGTF. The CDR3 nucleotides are TGTGCCAGCTCCGCAATGATGGACAGTCACGGCACCTTC.

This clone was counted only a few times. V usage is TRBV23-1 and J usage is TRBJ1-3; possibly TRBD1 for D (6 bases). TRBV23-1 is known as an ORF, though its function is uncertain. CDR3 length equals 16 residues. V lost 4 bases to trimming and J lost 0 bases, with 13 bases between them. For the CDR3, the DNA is TGCGCCAGCAGTCCACAGGGTATTATCTCTGGAAACACCATATATTTT. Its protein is CASSPQGIISGNTIYF.

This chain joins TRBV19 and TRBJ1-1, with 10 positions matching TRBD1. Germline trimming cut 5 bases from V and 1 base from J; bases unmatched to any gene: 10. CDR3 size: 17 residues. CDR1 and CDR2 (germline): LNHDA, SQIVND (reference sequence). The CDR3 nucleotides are TGTGCCAGTAGTTCGCCAATGACAGGGGGCAAGAACACTGAAGCTTTCTTT. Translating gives CASSSPMTGGKNTEAFF.

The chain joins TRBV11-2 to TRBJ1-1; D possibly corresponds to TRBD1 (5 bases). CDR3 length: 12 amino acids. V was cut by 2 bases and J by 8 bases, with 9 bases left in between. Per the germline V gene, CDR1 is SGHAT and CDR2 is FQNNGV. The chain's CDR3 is CASSLIEGEAFF. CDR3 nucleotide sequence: TGTGCCAGCAGCTTAATAGAGGGGGAAGCTTTCTTT.

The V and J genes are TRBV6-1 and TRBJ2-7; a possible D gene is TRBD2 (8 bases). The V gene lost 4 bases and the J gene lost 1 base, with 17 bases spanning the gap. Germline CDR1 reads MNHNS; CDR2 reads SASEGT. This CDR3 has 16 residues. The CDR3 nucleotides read TGTGCCAGCAGTGCCCAGGGGGGACTAGGGTCCTACGAGCAGTACTTC. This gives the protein CASSAQGGLGSYEQYF.

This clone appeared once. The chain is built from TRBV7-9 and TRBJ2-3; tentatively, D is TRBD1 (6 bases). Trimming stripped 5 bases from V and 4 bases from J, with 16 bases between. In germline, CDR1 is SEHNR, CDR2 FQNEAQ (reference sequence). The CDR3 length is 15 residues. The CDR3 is CASSRREQGPDTQYF. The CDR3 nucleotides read TGTGCCAGCAGCCGACGAGAACAGGGCCCAGATACGCAGTATTTT.

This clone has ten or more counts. In DNA, the CDR3 is TGTGCCAGCAGTTATCGAAAGGGCGATACTGAAGCTTTCTTT. This gives the protein CASSYRKGDTEAFF. The J gene is TRBJ1-1, the V gene TRBV6-4; no definite D call. Germline lookup yields CDR1 MRHNA and CDR2 SNTAGT. Trimming stripped 5 bases from V and 5 bases from J, with 15 bases between. The CDR3 is made up of 14 amino acids.

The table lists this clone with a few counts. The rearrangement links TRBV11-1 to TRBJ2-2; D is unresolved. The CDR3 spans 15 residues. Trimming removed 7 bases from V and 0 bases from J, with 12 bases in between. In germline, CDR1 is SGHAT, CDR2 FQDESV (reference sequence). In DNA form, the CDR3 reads TGTGCCAGCACCCCATCGAACCCGAACACCGGGGAGCTGTTTTTT. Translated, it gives CASTPSNPNTGELFF.

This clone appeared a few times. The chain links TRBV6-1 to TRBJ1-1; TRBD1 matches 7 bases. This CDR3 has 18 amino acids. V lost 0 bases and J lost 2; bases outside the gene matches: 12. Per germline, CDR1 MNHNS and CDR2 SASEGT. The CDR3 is CASSEARRGGWKNTEAFF. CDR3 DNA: TGTGCCAGCAGTGAAGCGAGACGAGGGGGCTGGAAAAACACTGAAGCTTTCTTT.